This T cell receptor (beta chain) was retrieved from a study of beta chain features in type 1 diabetes. At the level of the study: Healthy donors, compared against patients, showed similar age, gender and cell yields. Study findings and constraints: Naive, central memory and Treg TCRB repertoires appeared more alike in patients than in healthy donors. Moderate yet significant TCRB CDR3 shortening was seen in Type 1 diabetes patients in all four CD4+ subsets.

The entirety of the isolated RNA underwent reverse transcription, so expressed TCRB transcripts were sequenced. This table comes from immunoSEQ multiplex PCR, and its TCRdb copy is limited to in-frame clones, with some not included. The table includes roughly 340,000 clones, roughly an eighth detected once. On average, the one heparinised blood draw given by each donor was roughly 100 mL. Sorting produced populations that all topped 95% purity. A remark on this clone: No antigen is known for it.

Trimming removed 9 bases from V and 8 bases from J, with 16 bases in between. The CDR3 has 13 residues. Germline loops: CDR1 ENHRY, CDR2 SYGVKD. This chain joins TRBV10-3 and TRBJ1-4; D is perhaps TRBD1 (5 bases). This TCR came from a woman aged 18 to 35 with type 1 diabetes. The specimen was naive CD4+ T cells from blood. The CDR3 bases are TGTGCCATTCATAGCAGGGAAGGCGAAAAACTGTTTTTT. Translated, it gives CAIHSREGEKLFF.